The clone carrying this T cell receptor (beta chain) was counted once. No antigen is known for it. Both 60 Vbeta primers and 13 Jbeta primers went into the PCR. The table came from immunoSEQ multiplex PCR; TCRdb's copy has only in-frame clones and leaves some out. The sample contains approximately 180,000 clones, roughly 73% of which appear only once. This entry is derived from a study of cytomegalovirus exposure and HLA in healthy donors. Whole-study findings and limits: Reports credit the classifier with highly specific, highly sensitive diagnosis of cytomegalovirus status. In a later analysis, V- and J-gene trimming of beta chains associated with a DCLRE1C missense variant, replicated independently. Despite most TCR sequences being rare, some public TCRs occurred in many donors.

Trimming cost V 6 bases and J 4 bases; bases outside gene matches: 8. CDR1 and CDR2 from the germline V gene are MNHNS and SASEGT. CDR3 length: 15 amino acids. Source material: PBMCs. The gene calls are TRBV6-1 and TRBJ1-3; 8 bases align to TRBD1. This TCR derives from a woman under 40 in good health and CMV-seronegative. In DNA, the CDR3 is TGTGCCAGCAGAAACAGGGGGGAAGGAGGAAACACCATATATTTT. Translating it yields CASRNRGEGGNTIYF.